The T cell receptor (beta chain) described here comes from a study of blood T cell repertoires in COVID-19. In the study overall: Some COVID-19 samples were acute and others convalescent; all came from the United States, Italy and Spain. The cDNA or gDNA used as material had been derived from T cells, B-cell-depleted T cells, or PBMCs.

As originally analysed: From reference gene primer amplification, estimates of nucleated cell counts were derived. Data came from immunoSEQ multiplex PCR; TCRdb stores just in-frame clones and leaves some out. Clonal size and the V and J genes are those of that table, whereas D and trimming came from the DNA. In the table there are roughly 250,000 clones, roughly nine tenths of which are singletons. While infection was still active, Seattle patients were enrolled and then followed longitudinally. The germline gives CDR1 ENHRY, CDR2 SYGVKD. The CDR3 loop spans 13 amino acids. V was shortened by 7 bases and J by 8 bases, with 15 bases between the two germline ends. This clone appeared a single time.

The sample consisted of peripheral blood. The receptor was derived from a woman in her 30s with COVID-19, enrolled during active disease. The rearrangement joins TRBV10-3 to TRBJ2-1; D may be TRBD2 (7 bases). The CDR3 DNA reads TGTGCCATCACCGACCGGGGGGCGTATGAGCAGTTCTTC. Translating gives CAITDRGAYEQFF.